Listed here are 22 T cell receptor beta chains from one sample, sequenced in a study of beta chain features in type 1 diabetes. Reverse transcribing all isolated RNA meant expressed TCRB transcripts were sequenced. Only in-frame clones appear in the TCRdb table, and some are missing; sequencing was by immunoSEQ multiplex PCR. The table lists a few hundred thousand clones, approximately 12% of them singletons. Antigens for these TCRs are unknown. Study-wide points: In all four CD4+ subsets, TCRB CDR3 length was significantly, moderately reduced in type 1 diabetes.

Source material: naive CD4+ T cells from blood. These receptors were collected from a woman younger than 35 with type 1 diabetes.

The J gene is TRBJ2-1, the V gene TRBV11-2, with a tentative D call TRBD1 (6 bases). Germline CDR1 SGHAT, CDR2 FQNNGV. Trimming stripped 6 bases from V and 7 bases from J, with 16 bases between. The length of the CDR3 is 14 residues. CDR3: CASRIQGRANEQFF. The CDR3 DNA follows: TGTGCCAGCAGAATACAGGGTCGCGCTAATGAGCAGTTCTTC.

The V and J genes are TRBV5-4 and TRBJ2-4; 9 nucleotides align to TRBD2. The CDR3 loop spans 15 amino acids. Germline loops: CDR1 SGHNT, CDR2 YYREEE (reference sequence). J was trimmed by 4 bases and V by 3 bases; bases with no gene match: 5. CDR3: CASSSSLAGKNIQYF. The CDR3 nucleotides are TGTGCCAGCAGCTCGTCACTAGCGGGTAAAAACATTCAGTACTTC.

The chain is built from TRBV28 and TRBJ2-3; 7 bases fit TRBD1. CDR3 size: 16 residues. After removal of 5 bases from V and 0 bases from J, the junction contained 8 bases not matched to a gene. Germline V gives CDR1 MDHEN, CDR2 SYDVKM. For the CDR3, the DNA is TGTGCCAGCAGTCCCACCGGGACAGCTAGCACAGATACGCAGTATTTT. Its translation is CASSPTGTASTDTQYF.

This clone was observed a few times. This chain uses TRBV30 with TRBJ1-5, with D possibly TRBD1 on 5 matching bases. The V gene lost 1 base and the J gene lost 3 bases, with 7 bases spanning the gap. CDR1 is GTSNPN and CDR2 is SVGIG in the germline V gene (reference sequence). CDR3 length equals 13 residues. The CDR3 DNA is TGTGCCTGGAGTGCACAGGACAATCAGCCCCAGCATTTT. Translated, it gives CAWSAQDNQPQHF.

CDR3 amino acids: CAWSDGGGYEQYF. The CDR3 coding sequence is TGTGCCTGGAGTGACGGCGGGGGATACGAGCAGTACTTC. The chain carries TRBV30 and TRBJ2-7; 7 bases line up with TRBD2. The CDR3 has 13 amino acids. Losses at the gene ends were 1 base for V and 4 bases for J; bases not matched to a gene: 4. The germline CDR1 and CDR2 sequences are GTSNPN and SVGIG (reference sequence).

The chain employs TRBV11-3 and TRBJ2-5; a weak D match, TRBD1 (6 bases). Germline-derived CDR1 and CDR2 are SGHNT and YENEEA. The length of the CDR3 is 15 residues. V lost 1 base and J 4 bases, leaving 13 bases between the germline ends. The DNA of the CDR3 is TGTGCCAGCAGCTTAGGATCAACAGGGAGAGAGACCCAGTACTTC. Its translation is CASSLGSTGRETQYF. The full variable domain, rest sourced from reference TRBV11-3 and TRBJ2-5, is EAGVVQSPRYKIIEKKQPVAFWCNPISGHNTLYWYLQNLGQGPELLIRYENEEAVDDSQLPKDRFSAERLKGVDSTLKIQPAELGDSAVYLCASSLGSTGRETQYFGPGTRLLVL.

This chain links TRBV6-5 with TRBJ1-1; D possibly corresponds to TRBD1 (6 bases). This CDR3 is built from 15 residues. V lost 4 bases, J lost 1 base, and 13 bases lay in between. CDR1 is MNHEY and CDR2 is SVGAGI in the germline V gene. Here the CDR3 DNA reads TGTGCCAGCAGTTTAAACAGGGAATGGAACACTGAAGCTTTCTTT. Amino acids: CASSLNREWNTEAFF.

This clone was detected only a few times. The chain has TRBV5-4 and TRBJ1-2, with D tentatively TRBD1 (6 bases). The V gene lost 0 bases and the J gene lost 2 bases, with 8 bases spanning the gap. The CDR3 has 14 residues. From germline, CDR1 is SGHNT and CDR2 YYREEE (reference sequence). The CDR3 reads CASSLVGQNYGYTF. In DNA form, the CDR3 reads TGTGCCAGCAGCTTGGTTGGACAGAACTATGGCTACACCTTC.

The rearrangement links TRBV6-5 to TRBJ1-2; perhaps TRBD1 as D (5 bases). The CDR3 consists of 13 residues. Germline V CDR1 and CDR2: MNHEY, SVGAGI. V lost 7 bases and J lost 5, with 14 bases in between. The CDR3 bases are TGTGCCAGCACCCCGCGGGGGTTTTATGGCTACACCTTC. This gives the protein CASTPRGFYGYTF.

This chain connects TRBV5-6 to TRBJ1-2, with 10 positions matching TRBD1. The CDR3 totals 15 residues. CDR1 SGHDT and CDR2 YYEEEE come from the germline V gene. Trimming took 2 bases from V and 5 from J; bases not matched to a gene: 6. The CDR3 sequence: CASSFRDRGSYGYTF. The CDR3 coding sequence is TGTGCCAGCAGCTTCAGGGACAGGGGTTCTTATGGCTACACCTTC. Variable domain in full (rest from reference TRBV5-6 and TRBJ1-2): DAGVTQSPTHLIKTRGQQVTLRCSPKSGHDTVSWYQQALGQGPQFIFQYYEEEERQRGNFPDRFSGHQFPNYSSELNVNALLLGDSALYLCASSFRDRGSYGYTFGSGTRLTVV.

The chain employs TRBV4-2 and TRBJ1-1; unclear D gene. V was pared by 4 bases and J by 0 bases, with 12 bases between. The CDR3 covers 15 residues. Germline V gene sequence: CDR1 LGHNA, CDR2 YNFKEQ. The CDR3 nucleotides are TGTGCCAGCAGCCTTAACAGAGTGATGAACACTGAAGCTTTCTTT. Its translation: CASSLNRVMNTEAFF.

This clone has only a few counts. The chain uses TRBV4-3 and TRBJ1-2, with TRBD1 matching over 8 bases. The CDR3 consists of 17 residues. The germline CDR1 and CDR2 sequences are LGHNA and YSLEER. The V and J ends lost 0 bases and 2 bases, in that order; junction bases with no gene match: 8. The CDR3 here is CASSQDLERTGNYGYTF. In nucleotides, the CDR3 is TGCGCCAGCAGCCAAGATTTAGAGCGGACAGGGAACTATGGCTACACCTTC.

This clone has more than one count but fewer than ten. The genes are TRBV4-1 and TRBJ2-5; TRBD2 aligns across 9 bases. This CDR3 contains 15 residues. Germline V lookup: CDR1 MGHRA, CDR2 YSYEKL. V lost 0 bases and J lost 12; bases outside the gene matches: 11. Here the CDR3 reads CASSQEALAGTQKYF. Here the CDR3 DNA reads TGCGCCAGCAGCCAAGAAGCGCTAGCGGGGACCCAGAAGTACTTC.

This clone was seen more than once but under ten times. The gene calls are TRBV29-1 and TRBJ1-1; tentative D call: TRBD1 (5 bases). Germline V gene lookup returns CDR1 SQVTM and CDR2 ANQGSEA. The CDR3 is 14 amino acids. Trimming shortened V by 4 bases and J by 1 base, and 13 bases separated the two germline ends. The CDR3 bases are TGCAGCGTTGTACGGAACAGGCAGAACACTGAAGCTTTCTTT. Translation: CSVVRNRQNTEAFF.

The rearrangement links TRBV7-9 to TRBJ2-3; a possible D gene is TRBD1 (6 bases). Trimming removed 4 bases from V and 5 bases from J, with 19 bases in between. The CDR3 runs to 16 residues. The V gene's germline CDR1 is SEHNR and CDR2 FQNEAQ (reference sequence). The chain's CDR3 is CASSSPVGASGDTQYF. The CDR3 region has the DNA TGTGCCAGCAGCTCCCCCGTGGGGGCCAGCGGAGATACGCAGTATTTT.

The rearrangement joins TRBV4-3 to TRBJ1-2; D remains unclear. V lost 0 bases, J lost 4 bases, and 9 bases lay in between. Germline V CDR1 and CDR2: LGHNA, YSLEER. The CDR3 is made up of 14 amino acids. The CDR3 loop is CASSQDQVFYGYTF. For the CDR3, the DNA is TGCGCCAGCAGCCAAGATCAGGTTTTCTATGGCTACACCTTC.

Only a few counts were recorded for this clone. The J gene is TRBJ2-3, the V gene TRBV18; 9 nucleotides line up with TRBD2. After removal of 4 bases from V and 4 bases from J, the junction contained 6 bases not matched to a gene. The CDR3 is 15 amino acids. Germline V lookup: CDR1 KGHSH, CDR2 LQKENI. The CDR3: CASSRASGTSDTQYF. The CDR3 DNA reads as TGTGCCAGCTCACGGGCTAGCGGGACCTCAGATACGCAGTATTTT.

This clone occurred a few times. V and J are TRBV18 and TRBJ2-5, with 7 positions matching TRBD1. The CDR3 length is 14 residues. The V and J ends lost 3 bases and 5 bases, in that order; junction bases with no gene match: 6. The germline V gene has CDR1 KGHSH and CDR2 LQKENI. The CDR3 DNA sequence: TGTGCCAGCTCACCGACAGGGTCGGGGGAGACCCAGTACTTC. The encoded protein is CASSPTGSGETQYF.

This clone has a handful of counts. The chain joins TRBV28 to TRBJ2-1; weak D call: TRBD1 (5 bases). CDR1 MDHEN and CDR2 SYDVKM come from the germline V gene. Trimming stripped 5 bases from V and 0 bases from J, with 17 bases between. The CDR3 extends over 17 amino acids. CDR3 sequence reads: CASSTNTGLRSYNEQFF. The CDR3 nucleotides read TGTGCCAGCAGTACAAACACAGGTCTTCGCTCCTACAATGAGCAGTTCTTC.

The gene calls are TRBV5-1 and TRBJ2-1; 12 positions agree with TRBD2. Trimming at V came to 4 bases and at J to 3 bases, leaving 5 bases not matched to a gene. Germline V gene lookup returns CDR1 SGHRS and CDR2 YFSETQ. The CDR3 extends over 16 amino acids. CDR3 region: CASSTRGLAGYNEQFF. CDR3 DNA sequence: TGCGCCAGCAGCACCAGGGGACTAGCGGGCTACAATGAGCAGTTCTTC.

This clone was seen more than once but under ten times. The chain employs TRBV23-1 and TRBJ1-3; 8 bases align to TRBD1. TRBV23-1 is an ORF; its function is uncertain. The CDR3 has 16 amino acids. V lost 11 bases and J lost 2; bases outside the gene matches: 14. CDR3 sequence: CARRSRDRLPGNTIYF. CDR3 DNA: TGCGCCCGCCGCTCCCGGGACAGGTTACCTGGAAACACCATATATTTT.

The rearrangement links TRBV11-2 to TRBJ2-7, with 9 bases that match TRBD1. The V gene's germline CDR1 is SGHAT and CDR2 FQNNGV. The CDR3 contains 15 residues. V lost 5 bases and J lost 6; bases outside the gene matches: 11. This CDR3 reads CASSRIPGQGREQYF. DNA of the CDR3: TGTGCCAGCAGCCGTATCCCGGGACAGGGACGCGAGCAGTACTTC.